This T cell receptor beta chain appears in the sequencing data of a study of cytomegalovirus exposure and HLA in healthy donors. Study-wide results and caveats: V- and J-gene trimming of TCR beta was linked (in a later analysis) to a missense DCLRE1C variant. There were reportedly fewer N-insertions in an Asian-associated ancestry cluster than the approximately 700-donor mean, in a later analysis.

This CDR3 is 15 amino acids long. The V gene's germline CDR1 is SGDLS and CDR2 YYNGEE. The V end was cut by 0 bases, the J end by 5 bases, with 12 bases between. Only one count was recorded for this clone. As yet, its antigen is unknown. Researchers ran the PCR with 60 Vbeta and 13 Jbeta primers. This table comes from immunoSEQ multiplex PCR, and its TCRdb copy is limited to in-frame clones, with some not included. The profile covers more than 85,000 clones, with about 70% appearing a single time and roughly 3.2% taken by the ten largest. The V gene is TRBV9, the J gene TRBJ1-5, with a possible D match to TRBD1 (5 bases). The sequence came from a man in his thirties or forties in good health and CMV-seronegative. The material sequenced was PBMCs. CDR3 bases: TGTGCCAGCAGCGTAGATACAGGTTCTCATCAGCCCCAGCATTTT. Translated, it gives CASSVDTGSHQPQHF.